What follows describes a single TCR beta chain. Its target is not known. These data are taken from a study of shared clonotypes between healthy human individuals. The CDR3 is 18 residues long. V dropped 6 bases and J dropped 8 bases, with 29 bases sitting between them. Germline values: CDR1 WNHNN, CDR2 SYGVQD (reference sequence). Points from the study as a whole: Generation probabilities of non-shared clonotypes were lower (relative to those shared by all four donors). A few donors had roughly 5% of their naive CD4 clonotypes in common. Since donors were few, the genetic and exposure-history diversity represented was limited.

Sequenced by immunoSEQ multiplex PCR; TCRdb stores in-frame clones only, minus some. This repertoire shows around 990,000 clones, roughly 77% found once; its top ten account for more than 0.85%. The receptor was derived from a man between 18 and 29 years old in good health. Some clones in this sample may be carry-over from other donors' samples. The chain carries TRBV10-1 and TRBJ2-1; weak D call: TRBD2 (6 bases). Sequencing was done on a sample of memory CD4+ T cells from PBMCs. Subset given: CD45RA-negative fraction. The CDR3 region has the DNA TGCGCCAGCAGACGGGACTCCTGGGTCTGGCCAGATGGGGATGAGCAGTTCTTC. This gives the protein CASRRDSWVWPDGDEQFF.